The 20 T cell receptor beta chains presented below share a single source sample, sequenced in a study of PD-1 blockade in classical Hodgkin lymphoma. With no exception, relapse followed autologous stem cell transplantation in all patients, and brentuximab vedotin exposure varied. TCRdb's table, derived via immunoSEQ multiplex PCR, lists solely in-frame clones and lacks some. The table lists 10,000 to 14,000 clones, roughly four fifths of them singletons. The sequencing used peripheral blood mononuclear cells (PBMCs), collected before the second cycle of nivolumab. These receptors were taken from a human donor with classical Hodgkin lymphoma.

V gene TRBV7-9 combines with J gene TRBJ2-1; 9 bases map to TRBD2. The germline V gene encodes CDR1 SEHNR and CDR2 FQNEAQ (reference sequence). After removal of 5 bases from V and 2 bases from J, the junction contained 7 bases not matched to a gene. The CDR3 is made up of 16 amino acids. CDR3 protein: CASSLKIAGAYNEQFF. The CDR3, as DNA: TGTGCCAGCAGCCTGAAAATAGCGGGAGCCTACAATGAGCAGTTCTTC.

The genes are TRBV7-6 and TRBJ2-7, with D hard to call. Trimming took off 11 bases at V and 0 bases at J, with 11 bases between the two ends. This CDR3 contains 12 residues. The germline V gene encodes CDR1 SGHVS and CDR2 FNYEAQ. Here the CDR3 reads CAPTSRSYEQYF. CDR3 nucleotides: TGTGCCCCTACGAGCCGCTCCTACGAGCAGTACTTC. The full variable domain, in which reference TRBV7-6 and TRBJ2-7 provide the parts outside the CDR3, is GAGVSQSPRYKVTKRGQDVALRCDPISGHVSLYWYRQALGQGPEFLTYFNYEAQQDKSGLPNDRFSAERPEGSISTLTIQRTEQRDSAMYRCAPTSRSYEQYFGPGTRLTVT.

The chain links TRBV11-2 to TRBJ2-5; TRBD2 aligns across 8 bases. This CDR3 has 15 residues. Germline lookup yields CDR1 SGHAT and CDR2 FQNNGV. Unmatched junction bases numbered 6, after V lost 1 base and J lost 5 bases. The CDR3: CASSLASGSWETQYF. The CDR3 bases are TGTGCCAGCAGCTTAGCTAGCGGGTCTTGGGAGACCCAGTACTTC.

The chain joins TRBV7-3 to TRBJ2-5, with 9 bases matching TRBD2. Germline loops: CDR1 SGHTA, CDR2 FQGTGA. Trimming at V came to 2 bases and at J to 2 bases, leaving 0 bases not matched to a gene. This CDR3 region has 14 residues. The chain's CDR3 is CASSLLAGQETQYF. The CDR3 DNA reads TGTGCCAGCAGCTTACTAGCGGGGCAAGAGACCCAGTACTTC. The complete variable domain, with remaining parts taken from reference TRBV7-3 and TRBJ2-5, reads GAGVSQTPSNKVTEKGKYVELRCDPISGHTALYWYRQSLGQGPEFLIYFQGTGAADDSGLPNDRFFAVRPEGSVSTLKIQRTERGDSAVYLCASSLLAGQETQYFGPGTRLLVL.

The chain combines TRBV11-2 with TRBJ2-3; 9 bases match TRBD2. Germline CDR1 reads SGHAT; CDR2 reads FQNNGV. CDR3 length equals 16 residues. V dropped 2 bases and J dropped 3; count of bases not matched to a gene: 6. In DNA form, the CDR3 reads TGTGCCAGCAGCTTATGGCCTAGCGGGGAGACAGATACGCAGTATTTT. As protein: CASSLWPSGETDTQYF.

The CDR3 region is CASSLARSGPKFGELFF. CDR3 nucleotides: TGTGCCAGCAGCTTAGCCCGGTCGGGACCAAAATTCGGGGAGCTGTTTTTT. The chain recombines TRBV7-8 with TRBJ2-2; D assignment may be TRBD1 or TRBD2 (5 bases each). CDR1 and CDR2 (germline): SGHVS, FQNEAQ. This CDR3 contains 17 residues. V lost 0 bases and J lost 7, with 18 bases in between.

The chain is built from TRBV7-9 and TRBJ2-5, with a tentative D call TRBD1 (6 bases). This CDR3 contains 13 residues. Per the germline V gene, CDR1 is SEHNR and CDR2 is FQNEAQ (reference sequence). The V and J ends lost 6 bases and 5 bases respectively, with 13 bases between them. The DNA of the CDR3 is TGTGCCAGCAGTATCTCAGGGGTCGAGACCCAGTACTTC. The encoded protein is CASSISGVETQYF.

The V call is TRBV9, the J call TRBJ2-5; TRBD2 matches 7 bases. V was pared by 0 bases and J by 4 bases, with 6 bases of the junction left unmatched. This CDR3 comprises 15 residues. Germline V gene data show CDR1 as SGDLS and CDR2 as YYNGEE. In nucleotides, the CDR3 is TGTGCCAGCAGCGTAGGTCTCGGACTAGTAGAGACCCAGTACTTC. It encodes CASSVGLGLVETQYF.

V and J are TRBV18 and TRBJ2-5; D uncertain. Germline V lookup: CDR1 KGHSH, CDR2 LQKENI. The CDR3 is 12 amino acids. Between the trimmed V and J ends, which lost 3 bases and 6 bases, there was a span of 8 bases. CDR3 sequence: CASSPMAKTQYF. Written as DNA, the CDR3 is TGTGCCAGCTCACCTATGGCGAAGACCCAGTACTTC.

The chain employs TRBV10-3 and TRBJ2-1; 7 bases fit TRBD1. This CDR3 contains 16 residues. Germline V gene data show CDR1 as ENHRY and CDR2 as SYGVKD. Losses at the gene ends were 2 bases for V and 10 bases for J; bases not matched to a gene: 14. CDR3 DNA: TGTGCCATCAGTGAGCCAGTGGAGACAGGGTTAGGAGAGCAGTTCTTC. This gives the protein CAISEPVETGLGEQFF.

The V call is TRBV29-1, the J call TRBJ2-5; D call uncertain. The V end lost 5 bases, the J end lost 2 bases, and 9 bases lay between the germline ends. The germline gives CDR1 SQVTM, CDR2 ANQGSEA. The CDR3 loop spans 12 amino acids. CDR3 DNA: TGCAGCGTTAGCCAGCTACAAGAGACCCAGTACTTC. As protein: CSVSQLQETQYF.

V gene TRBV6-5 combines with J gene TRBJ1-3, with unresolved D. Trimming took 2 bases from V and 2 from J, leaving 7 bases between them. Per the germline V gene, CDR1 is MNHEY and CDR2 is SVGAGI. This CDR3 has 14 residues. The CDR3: CASSYKGTGNTIYF. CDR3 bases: TGTGCCAGCAGTTACAAGGGAACTGGAAACACCATATATTTT.

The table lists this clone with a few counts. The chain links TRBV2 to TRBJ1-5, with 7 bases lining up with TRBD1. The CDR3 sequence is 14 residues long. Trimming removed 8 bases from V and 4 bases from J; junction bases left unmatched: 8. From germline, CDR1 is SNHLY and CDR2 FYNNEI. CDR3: CASVGWDSNQPQHF. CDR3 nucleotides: TGTGCCAGCGTTGGTTGGGACAGTAATCAGCCCCAGCATTTT.

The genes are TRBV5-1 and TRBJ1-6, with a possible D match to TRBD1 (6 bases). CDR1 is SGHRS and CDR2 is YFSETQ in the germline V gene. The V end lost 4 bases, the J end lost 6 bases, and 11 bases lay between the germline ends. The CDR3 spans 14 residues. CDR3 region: CASSQTGSNSPLHF. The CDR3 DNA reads TGCGCCAGCAGCCAAACAGGGTCTAATTCACCCCTCCACTTT.

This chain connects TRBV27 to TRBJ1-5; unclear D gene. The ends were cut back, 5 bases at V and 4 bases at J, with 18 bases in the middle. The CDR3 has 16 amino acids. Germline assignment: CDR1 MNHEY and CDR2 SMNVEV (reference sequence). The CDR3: CASSALRELLNQPQHF. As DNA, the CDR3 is TGTGCCAGCAGTGCACTTCGGGAGCTGCTAAATCAGCCCCAGCATTTT.

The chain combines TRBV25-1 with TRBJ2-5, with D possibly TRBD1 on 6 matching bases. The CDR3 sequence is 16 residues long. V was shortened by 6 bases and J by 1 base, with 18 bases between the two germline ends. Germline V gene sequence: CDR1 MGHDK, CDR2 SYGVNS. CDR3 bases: TGTGCCAGCAGGGATTCGTTTATAGGGGGCCAAGAGACCCAGTACTTC. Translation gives CASRDSFIGGQETQYF. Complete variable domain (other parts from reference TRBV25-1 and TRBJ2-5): EADIYQTPRYLVIGTGKKITLECSQTMGHDKMYWYQQDPGMELHLIHYSYGVNSTEKGDLSSESTVSRIRTEHFPLTLESARPSHTSQYLCASRDSFIGGQETQYFGPGTRLLVL.

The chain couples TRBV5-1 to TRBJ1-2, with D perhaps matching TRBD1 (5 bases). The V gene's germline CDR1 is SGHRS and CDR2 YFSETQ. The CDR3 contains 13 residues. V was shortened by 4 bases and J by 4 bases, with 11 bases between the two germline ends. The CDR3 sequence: CASSPRDGYGYTF. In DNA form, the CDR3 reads TGCGCCAGCAGCCCCCGGGACGGCTATGGCTACACCTTC.

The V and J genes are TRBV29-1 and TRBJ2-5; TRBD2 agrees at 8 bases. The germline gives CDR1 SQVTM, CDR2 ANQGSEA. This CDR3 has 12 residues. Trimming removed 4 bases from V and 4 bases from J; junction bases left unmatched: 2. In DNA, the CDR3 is TGCAGCGTTGGGCTAGCGGGAGAGACCCAGTACTTC. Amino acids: CSVGLAGETQYF.

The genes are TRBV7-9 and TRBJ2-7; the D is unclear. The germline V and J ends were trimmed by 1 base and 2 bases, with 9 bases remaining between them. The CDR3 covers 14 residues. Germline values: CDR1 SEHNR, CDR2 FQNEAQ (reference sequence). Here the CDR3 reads CASSLGTRPYEQYF. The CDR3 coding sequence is TGTGCCAGCAGCTTAGGGACGCGGCCCTACGAGCAGTACTTC. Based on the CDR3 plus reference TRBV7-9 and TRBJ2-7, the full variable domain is DTGVSQNPRHKITKRGQNVTFRCDPISEHNRLYWYRQTLGQGPEFLTYFQNEAQLEKSRLLSDRFSAERPKGSFSTLEIQRTEQGDSAMYLCASSLGTRPYEQYFGPGTRLTVT.

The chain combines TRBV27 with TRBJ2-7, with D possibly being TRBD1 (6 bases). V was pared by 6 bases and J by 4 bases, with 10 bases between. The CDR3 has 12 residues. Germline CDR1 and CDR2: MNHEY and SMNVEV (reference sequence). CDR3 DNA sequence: TGTGCCAGCAGCCGAACAGGGTACGAGCAGTACTTC. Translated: CASSRTGYEQYF.